This T cell receptor (beta chain) was recorded in a study of blood T cell repertoires in COVID-19. Authors' methods: Nucleated cell number was recorded as an estimate derived from reference gene primer amplification. Data came from immunoSEQ multiplex PCR; TCRdb stores just in-frame clones and leaves some out. V and J calls and clone size come straight from that table; D and trimming were deduced from the DNA. The table records about 34,000 clones, 80% to 95% of them present only once. Germline CDR1 reads LGHNT; CDR2 reads FRNRAP. The CDR3 has 18 residues. Trimming removed 3 bases from V and 4 bases from J, with 21 bases in between.

Sequencing used peripheral blood. The chain couples TRBV12-5 to TRBJ2-2; D is perhaps TRBD2 (5 bases). This TCR came from an elderly man with acute or convalescent COVID-19. CDR3 in DNA: TGTGCTAGTGGTTTCGGGGTCTGGATGTCCCAAATCACCGGGGAGCTGTTTTTT. Translation gives CASGFGVWMSQITGELFF.